Each of the 8 T cell receptor beta chains below was sequenced from the same sample in a study of blood T cell repertoires in COVID-19. TCRdb keeps only in-frame clones here, not all; method: immunoSEQ multiplex PCR. The sample gives 100,000 or so clones, approximately 80% of which show up once; roughly 4.1% is in the top ten. The source material was peripheral blood. The receptors stem from a human donor in a cohort sampled during active COVID-19.

V and J are TRBV6-5 and TRBJ2-3, with D possibly matching TRBD2 (6 bases). Germline V gene data show CDR1 as MNHEY and CDR2 as SVGAGI. Between the trimmed V and J ends, which lost 0 bases and 0 bases, there was a span of 7 bases. The CDR3 runs to 15 residues. CDR3 sequence (DNA): TGTGCCAGCAGTTACTCGGGGACTAGCACAGATACGCAGTATTTT. Protein: CASSYSGTSTDTQYF.

This clone turned up a few times. The chain recombines TRBV28 with TRBJ2-3; the D gene is possibly TRBD2 (5 bases). Germline assignment: CDR1 MDHEN and CDR2 SYDVKM. V was cut by 5 bases and J by 2 bases, with 11 bases left in between. The CDR3 totals 14 residues. DNA of the CDR3: TGTGCCAGCAGTCCCCTCGGGGACACAGATACGCAGTATTTT. Its translation is CASSPLGDTDTQYF.

The genes are TRBV5-1 and TRBJ2-5; 8 positions agree with TRBD1. Germline V gene data show CDR1 as SGHRS and CDR2 as YFSETQ. Trimming cost V 7 bases and J 4 bases; bases outside gene matches: 12. The CDR3 runs 15 residues. The CDR3 DNA reads TGCGCCAGCGGTAACCCAGGGGGCGCGGTAGAGACCCAGTACTTC. Residues: CASGNPGGAVETQYF.

The rearrangement joins TRBV19 to TRBJ1-5; 10 nucleotides line up with TRBD1. V shed 3 bases and J 6 bases; nucleotides not matched to a gene: 2. CDR1 is LNHDA, CDR2 SQIVND, per germline (reference sequence). The CDR3 covers 14 residues. The CDR3 region is CASSIGTGVQPQHF. The CDR3 DNA follows: TGTGCCAGTAGTATCGGGACAGGGGTTCAGCCCCAGCATTTT.

The chain couples TRBV29-1 to TRBJ2-5, with a tentative D call TRBD1 (8 bases). V was shortened by 5 bases and J by 4 bases, with 14 bases between the two germline ends. The CDR3 totals 13 residues. Germline V gene data show CDR1 as SQVTM and CDR2 as ANQGSEA. The CDR3 DNA reads as TGCAGCGTTTCGAACAGGGGGGGAGAGACCCAGTACTTC. Residues: CSVSNRGGETQYF. The entire variable domain, with the rest obtained from reference TRBV29-1 and TRBJ2-5, is as follows: SAVISQKPSRDICQRGTSLTIQCQVDSQVTMMFWYRQQPGQSLTLIATANQGSEATYESGFVIDKFPISRPNLTFSTLTVSNMSPEDSSIYLCSVSNRGGETQYFGPGTRLLVL.

This chain joins TRBV6-1 and TRBJ1-2; D remains unclear. This CDR3 region has 14 residues. Trimming cost V 0 bases and J 0 bases, with 5 bases left between them. Germline V gives CDR1 MNHNS, CDR2 SASEGT. Here the CDR3 reads CASSEASPNYGYTF. The CDR3 DNA follows: TGTGCCAGCAGTGAAGCTTCTCCTAACTATGGCTACACCTTC.

V usage is TRBV6-1 and J usage is TRBJ2-3, with D possibly TRBD2 on 6 matching bases. This CDR3 comprises 16 residues. Between the trimmed V and J ends, which lost 0 bases and 3 bases, there was a span of 13 bases. Germline-derived CDR1 and CDR2 are MNHNS and SASEGT. This chain's CDR3 is CASSEAGGAATDTQYF. CDR3 DNA: TGTGCCAGCAGTGAAGCGGGGGGTGCGGCGACAGATACGCAGTATTTT.

The chain uses TRBV18 and TRBJ1-3; unclear D gene. V was shortened by 1 base and J by 0 bases, with 7 bases between the two germline ends. Germline-derived CDR1 and CDR2 are KGHSH and LQKENI. The CDR3 is made up of 15 amino acids. In DNA, the CDR3 is TGTGCCAGCTCACCACAGGAGAACTCTGGAAACACCATATATTTT. The encoded protein is CASSPQENSGNTIYF.